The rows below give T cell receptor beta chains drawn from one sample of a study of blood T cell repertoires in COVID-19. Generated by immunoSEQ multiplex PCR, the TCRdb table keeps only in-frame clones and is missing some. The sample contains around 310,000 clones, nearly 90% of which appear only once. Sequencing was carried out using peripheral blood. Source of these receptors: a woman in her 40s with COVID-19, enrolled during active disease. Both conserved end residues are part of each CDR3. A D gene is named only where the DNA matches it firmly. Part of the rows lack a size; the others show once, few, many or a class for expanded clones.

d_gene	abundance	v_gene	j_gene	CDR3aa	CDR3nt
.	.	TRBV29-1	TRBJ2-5	CSVGAGRETQYF	TGCAGCGTTGGGGCAGGTCGGGAGACCCAGTACTTC
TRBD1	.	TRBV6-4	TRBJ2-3	CASSDGTGGDTQYF	TGTGCCAGCAGTGACGGGACAGGAGGGGATACGCAGTATTTT
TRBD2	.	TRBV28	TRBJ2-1	CASSWGGSSYNEQFF	TGTGCCAGCAGTTGGGGGGGGAGCTCCTACAATGAGCAGTTCTTC
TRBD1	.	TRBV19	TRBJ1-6	CASSWDRIYNSPLHF	TGTGCCAGTAGTTGGGACAGGATCTATAATTCACCCCTCCACTTT
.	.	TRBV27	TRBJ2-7	CASSLSSPLVGLEQYF	TGTGCCAGCAGTTTATCCTCCCCGTTGGTGGGGCTGGAGCAGTACTTC
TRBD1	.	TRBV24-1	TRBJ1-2	CATSDSPSGGTLGGYTF	TGTGCCACCAGTGATAGCCCCTCAGGGGGCACGTTAGGCGGCTACACCTTC
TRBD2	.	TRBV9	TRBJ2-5	CASSLASGVQETQYF	TGTGCCAGCAGCCTTGCTAGCGGGGTACAAGAGACCCAGTACTTC
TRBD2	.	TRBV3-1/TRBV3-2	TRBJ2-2	CASSQDRLAEITGELFF	TGTGCCAGCAGCCAAGATCGACTAGCGGAAATCACCGGGGAGCTGTTTTTT
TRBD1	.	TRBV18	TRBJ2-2	CASSPLGQGTLTGELFF	TGTGCCAGCTCACCACTCGGACAGGGGACGCTCACCGGGGAGCTGTTTTTT
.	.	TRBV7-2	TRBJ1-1	CASSTQSGENTEAFF	TGTGCCAGCAGCACGCAAAGCGGGGAGAACACTGAAGCTTTCTTT
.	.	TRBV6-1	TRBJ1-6	CASSEGTGNSPLHF	TGTGCCAGCAGTGAAGGGACGGGGAATTCACCCCTCCACTTT
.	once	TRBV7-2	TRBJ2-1	CASSRKGLMNSYNEQFF	TGTGCCAGCAGCCGTAAGGGACTGATGAACTCCTACAATGAGCAGTTCTTC
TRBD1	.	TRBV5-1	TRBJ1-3	CASSDRDRGNTIYF	TGCGCCAGCAGCGATCGGGACAGGGGAAACACCATATATTTT
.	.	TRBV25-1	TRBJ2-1	CASEGPPYYNEQFF	TGTGCCTCGGAGGGACCTCCTTACTACAATGAGCAGTTCTTC
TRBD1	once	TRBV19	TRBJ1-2	CASSIGDRNYGYTF	TGTGCCAGTAGTATAGGGGACAGGAACTATGGCTACACCTTC
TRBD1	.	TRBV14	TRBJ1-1	CASSQLAGGAYTEAFF	TGTGCCAGCAGCCAATTGGCAGGGGGCGCTTACACTGAAGCTTTCTTT
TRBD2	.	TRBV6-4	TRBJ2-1	CASSDSFYSGSEQFF	TGTGCCAGCAGTGACTCGTTTTATAGCGGGAGTGAGCAGTTCTTC
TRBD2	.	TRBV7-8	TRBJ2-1	CASSPGLAGGRLYNEQFF	TGTGCCAGCAGCCCGGGACTAGCGGGAGGCCGACTTTACAATGAGCAGTTCTTC
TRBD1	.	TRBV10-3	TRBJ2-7	CATSEGQSLLEQYF	TGTGCCACCTCCGAGGGACAGTCCCTACTGGAGCAGTACTTC
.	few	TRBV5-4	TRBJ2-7	CASSLGVNEQYF	TGTGCCAGCAGCTTGGGTGTTAACGAGCAGTACTTC
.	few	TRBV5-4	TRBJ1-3	CASSLATGASGNTIYF	TGTGCCAGCAGCTTGGCCACAGGCGCCTCTGGAAACACCATATATTTT
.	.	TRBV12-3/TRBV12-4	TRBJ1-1	CASTRNYEAFF	TGTGCCAGCACCCGGAACTATGAAGCTTTCTTT
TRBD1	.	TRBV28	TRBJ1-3	CASSSPGTGSGNTIYF	TGTGCCAGCAGTTCCCCGGGGACAGGGTCTGGAAACACCATATATTTT
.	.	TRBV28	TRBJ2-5	CASADGLREIGTQYF	TGTGCCAGCGCCGATGGACTTAGAGAGATTGGGACCCAGTACTTC
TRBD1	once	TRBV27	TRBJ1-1	CASSLPTGGEAFF	TGTGCCAGCAGTTTACCGACAGGGGGCGAAGCTTTCTTT
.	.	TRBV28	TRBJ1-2	CASSFNDGYTF	TGTGCCAGCAGTTTCAATGATGGCTACACCTTC
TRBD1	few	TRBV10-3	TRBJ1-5	CAISLGTGDQPQHF	TGTGCCATCAGCCTCGGGACAGGGGATCAGCCCCAGCATTTT
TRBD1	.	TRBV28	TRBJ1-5	CASRAGTGGWQPQHF	TGTGCCAGCAGAGCCGGGACAGGGGGCTGGCAGCCCCAGCATTTT
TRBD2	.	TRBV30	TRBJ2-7	CAWSPTSDEQYF	TGTGCCTGGAGTCCCACTAGCGACGAGCAGTACTTC
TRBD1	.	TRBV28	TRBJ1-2	CASRGQGERGYGYTF	TGTGCCAGCAGGGGACAGGGGGAAAGGGGCTATGGCTACACCTTC
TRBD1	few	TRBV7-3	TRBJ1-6	CASSFGDRANSPLHF	TGTGCCAGCAGCTTTGGGGACAGGGCTAATTCACCCCTCCACTTT
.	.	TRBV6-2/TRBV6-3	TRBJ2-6	CASSYHTTLSGANVLTF	TGTGCCAGCAGTTACCATACTACCCTGTCTGGGGCCAACGTCCTGACTTTC
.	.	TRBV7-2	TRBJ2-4	CASTTRQENIQYF	TGTGCCAGCACCACTCGACAGGAAAACATTCAGTACTTC
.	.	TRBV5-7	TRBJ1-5	CASSLFDRRGNQPQHF	TGTGCCAGCAGCTTGTTTGACAGGCGGGGGAATCAGCCCCAGCATTTT
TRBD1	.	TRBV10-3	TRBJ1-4	CAIGQGDEKLFF	TGTGCCATCGGACAGGGGGACGAAAAACTGTTTTTT
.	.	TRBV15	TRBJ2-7	CATSREQGLYEQYF	TGTGCCACCAGCAGAGAACAGGGCCTCTACGAGCAGTACTTC
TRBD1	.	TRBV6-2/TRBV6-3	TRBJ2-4	CASSFRGLIIQYF	TGTGCCAGCAGTTTTAGGGGGCTCATCATTCAGTACTTC
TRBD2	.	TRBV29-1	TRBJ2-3	CSVVGGSDTQYF	TGCAGCGTTGTGGGGGGGTCGGATACGCAGTATTTT
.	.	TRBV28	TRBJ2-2	CASTSFPTVTGELFF	TGTGCCAGCACCTCCTTCCCTACAGTCACCGGGGAGCTGTTTTTT
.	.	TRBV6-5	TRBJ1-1	CASSYSQVNTEAFF	TGTGCCAGCAGTTACTCTCAGGTGAACACTGAAGCTTTCTTT
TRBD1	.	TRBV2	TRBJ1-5	CASSPQGARSFQPQHF	TGTGCCAGCAGTCCACAGGGGGCAAGGTCATTTCAGCCCCAGCATTTT
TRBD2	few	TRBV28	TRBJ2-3	CASSLQRTSGSTDTQYF	TGTGCCAGCAGTTTACAAAGGACTAGCGGATCCACAGATACGCAGTATTTT